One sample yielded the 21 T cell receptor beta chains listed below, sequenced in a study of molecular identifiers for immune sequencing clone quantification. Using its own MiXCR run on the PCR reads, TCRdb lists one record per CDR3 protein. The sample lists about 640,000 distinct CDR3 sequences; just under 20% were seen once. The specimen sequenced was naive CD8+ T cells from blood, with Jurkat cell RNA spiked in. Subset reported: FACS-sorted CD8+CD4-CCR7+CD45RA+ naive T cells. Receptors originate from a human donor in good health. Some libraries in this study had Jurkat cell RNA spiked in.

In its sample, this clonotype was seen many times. Here the CDR3 reads CASSDLRTGVPYEQYF. DNA for the CDR3: TGTGCCAGCAGTGATCTTAGGACAGGAGTTCCCTACGAGCAGTACTTC. The chain employs TRBV6-1 and TRBJ2-7; 7 bases are a match to TRBD1. Unmatched junction bases numbered 10, after V lost 3 bases and J lost 2 bases. This CDR3 has 16 residues. The germline V gene has CDR1 MNHNS and CDR2 SASEGT.

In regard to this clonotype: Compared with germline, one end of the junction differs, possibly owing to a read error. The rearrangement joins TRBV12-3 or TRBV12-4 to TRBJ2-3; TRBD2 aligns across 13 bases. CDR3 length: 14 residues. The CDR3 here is CASGTSGAPDAQYF. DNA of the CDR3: TGTGCCAGTGGGACTAGCGGGGCCCCAGATGCGCAGTATTTT.

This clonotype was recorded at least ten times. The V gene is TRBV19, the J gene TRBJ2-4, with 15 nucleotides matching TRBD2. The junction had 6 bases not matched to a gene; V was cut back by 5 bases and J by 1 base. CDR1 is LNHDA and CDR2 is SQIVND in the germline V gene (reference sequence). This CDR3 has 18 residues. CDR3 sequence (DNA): TGTGCCAGTAGTTTAGGACTAGCGGGAGGGTATGCCAAAAACATTCAGTACTTC. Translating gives CASSLGLAGGYAKNIQYF.

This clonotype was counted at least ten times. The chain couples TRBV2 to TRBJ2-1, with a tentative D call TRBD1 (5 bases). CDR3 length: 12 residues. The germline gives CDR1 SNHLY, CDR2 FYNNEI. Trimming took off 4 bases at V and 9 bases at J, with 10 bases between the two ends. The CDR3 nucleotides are TGTGCCAGCAGTGCCCAAGGGGTTGAGCAGTTCTTC. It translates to CASSAQGVEQFF.

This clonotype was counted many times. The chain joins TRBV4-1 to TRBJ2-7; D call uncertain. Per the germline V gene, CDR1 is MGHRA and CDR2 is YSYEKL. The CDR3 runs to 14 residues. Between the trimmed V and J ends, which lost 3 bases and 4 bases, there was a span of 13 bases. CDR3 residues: CASSQEPLRYEQYF. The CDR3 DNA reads TGCGCCAGCAGCCAGGAACCCCTCCGGTACGAGCAGTACTTC.

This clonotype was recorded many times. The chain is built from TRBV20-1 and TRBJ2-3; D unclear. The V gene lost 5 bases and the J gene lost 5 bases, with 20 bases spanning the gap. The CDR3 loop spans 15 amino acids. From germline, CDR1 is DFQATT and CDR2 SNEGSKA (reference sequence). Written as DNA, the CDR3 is TGCAGTGCTCGACTTCCCACGAGGCTAGGAGATACGCAGTATTTT. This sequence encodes CSARLPTRLGDTQYF.

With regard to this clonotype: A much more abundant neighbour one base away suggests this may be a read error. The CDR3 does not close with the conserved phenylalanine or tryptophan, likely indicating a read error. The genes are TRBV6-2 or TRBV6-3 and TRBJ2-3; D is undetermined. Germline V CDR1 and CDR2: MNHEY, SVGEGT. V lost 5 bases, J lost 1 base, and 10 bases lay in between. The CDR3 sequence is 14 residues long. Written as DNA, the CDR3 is TGTGCCAGCAGTCCCGGGTATGGCACAGATACGCAGTATTCT. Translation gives CASSPGYGTDTQYS.

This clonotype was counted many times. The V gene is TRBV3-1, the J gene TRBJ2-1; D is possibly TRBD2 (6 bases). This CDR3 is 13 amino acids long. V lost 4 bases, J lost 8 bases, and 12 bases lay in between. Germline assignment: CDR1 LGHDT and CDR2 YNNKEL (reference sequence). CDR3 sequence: CASSLIVADEQFF. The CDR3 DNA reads TGTGCCAGCAGCCTAATAGTAGCGGATGAGCAGTTCTTC.

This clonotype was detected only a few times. CDR3 nucleotides: TGTGCCAGCAGTTCAATACTCAGTCCCACCGGGGAGCTGTTTTTT. The encoded protein is CASSSILSPTGELFF. This chain joins TRBV27 and TRBJ2-2; D not certain. Trimming cost V 4 bases and J 4 bases, with 13 bases left between them. The CDR3 is 15 residues long. Germline V lookup: CDR1 MNHEY, CDR2 SMNVEV (reference sequence).

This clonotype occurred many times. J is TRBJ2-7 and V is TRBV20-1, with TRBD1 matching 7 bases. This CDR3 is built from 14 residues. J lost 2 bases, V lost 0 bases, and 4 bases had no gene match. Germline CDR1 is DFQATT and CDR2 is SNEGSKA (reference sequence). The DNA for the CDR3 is TGCAGTGCTAGAGATCTGGGACAGACCTACGAGCAGTACTTC. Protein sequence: CSARDLGQTYEQYF.

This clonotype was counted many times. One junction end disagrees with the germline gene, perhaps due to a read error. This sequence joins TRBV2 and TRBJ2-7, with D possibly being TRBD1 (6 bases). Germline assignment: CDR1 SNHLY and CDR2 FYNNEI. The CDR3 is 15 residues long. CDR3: CASREDRNGVYEQYF. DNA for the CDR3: TGTGCCAGCAGAGAAGACAGGAACGGAGTCTACGAGCAGTACTTC.

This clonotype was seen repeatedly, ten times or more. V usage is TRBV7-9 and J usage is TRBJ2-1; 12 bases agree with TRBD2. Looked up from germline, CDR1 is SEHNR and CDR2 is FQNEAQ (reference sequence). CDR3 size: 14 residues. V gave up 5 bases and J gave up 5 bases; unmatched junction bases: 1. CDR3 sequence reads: CASSRLAGDNEQFF. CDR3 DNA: TGTGCCAGCAGCCGACTAGCGGGAGACAATGAGCAGTTCTTC. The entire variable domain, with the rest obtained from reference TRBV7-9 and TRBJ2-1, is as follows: DTGVSQNPRHKITKRGQNVTFRCDPISEHNRLYWYRQTLGQGPEFLTYFQNEAQLEKSRLLSDRFSAERPKGSFSTLEIQRTEQGDSAMYLCASSRLAGDNEQFFGPGTRLTVL.

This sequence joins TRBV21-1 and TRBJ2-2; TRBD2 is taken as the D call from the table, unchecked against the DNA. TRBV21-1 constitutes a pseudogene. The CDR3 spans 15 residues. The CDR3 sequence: CASSNPQLAEGELFF. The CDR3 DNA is TGTGCCAGCAGCAATCCCCAACTAGCTGAGGGGGAGCTGTTTTTT.

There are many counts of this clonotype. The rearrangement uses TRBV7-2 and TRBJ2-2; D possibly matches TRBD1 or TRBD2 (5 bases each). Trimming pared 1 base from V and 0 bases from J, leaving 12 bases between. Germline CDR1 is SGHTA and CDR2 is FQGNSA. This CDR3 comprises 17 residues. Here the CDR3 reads CASSLEWDGANTGELFF. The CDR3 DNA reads TGTGCCAGCAGCTTAGAGTGGGACGGCGCGAACACCGGGGAGCTGTTTTTT.

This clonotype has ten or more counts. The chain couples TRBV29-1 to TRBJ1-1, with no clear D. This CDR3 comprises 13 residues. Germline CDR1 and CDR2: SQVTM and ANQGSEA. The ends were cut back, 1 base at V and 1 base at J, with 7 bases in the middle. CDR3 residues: CSVEGRQNTEAFF. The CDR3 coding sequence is TGCAGCGTTGAAGGCAGGCAGAACACTGAAGCTTTCTTT.

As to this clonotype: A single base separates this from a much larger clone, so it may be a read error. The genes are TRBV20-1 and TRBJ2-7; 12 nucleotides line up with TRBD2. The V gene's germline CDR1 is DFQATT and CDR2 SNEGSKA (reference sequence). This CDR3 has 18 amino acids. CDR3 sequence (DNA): TGCAGTGCTAGAGTTAGTAGACTAGCGGGGGAACAATACTACGGGCAGTACTTC. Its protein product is CSARVSRLAGEQYYGQYF.

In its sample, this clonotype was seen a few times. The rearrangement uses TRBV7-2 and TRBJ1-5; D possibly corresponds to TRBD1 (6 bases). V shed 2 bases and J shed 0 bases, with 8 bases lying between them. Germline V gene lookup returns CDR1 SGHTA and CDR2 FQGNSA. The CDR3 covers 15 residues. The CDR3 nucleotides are TGTGCCAGCAGCTTAAGGGGGAATAGCAATCAGCCCCAGCATTTT. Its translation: CASSLRGNSNQPQHF.

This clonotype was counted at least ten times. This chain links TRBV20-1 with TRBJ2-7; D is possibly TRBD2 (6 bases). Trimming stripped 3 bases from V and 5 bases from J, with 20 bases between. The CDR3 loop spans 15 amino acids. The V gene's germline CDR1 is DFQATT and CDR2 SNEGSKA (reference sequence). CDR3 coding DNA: TGCAGTGCTAGCCCACTACGGGGGAGAGCCCACGAGCAGTACTTC. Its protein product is CSASPLRGRAHEQYF.

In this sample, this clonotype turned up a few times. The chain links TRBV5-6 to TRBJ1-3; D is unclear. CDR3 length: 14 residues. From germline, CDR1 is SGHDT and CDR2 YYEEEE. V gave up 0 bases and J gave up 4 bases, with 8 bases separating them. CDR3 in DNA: TGTGCCAGCAGCTTGGTGCCGTCCGGAAACACCATATATTTT. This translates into CASSLVPSGNTIYF.

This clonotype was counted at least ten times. The CDR3, as DNA: TGCGCCAGCAGCCAAGTCGGGCAGGGGTCTGGGGCCAACGTCCTGACTTTC. It yields the protein CASSQVGQGSGANVLTF. The chain links TRBV4-3 to TRBJ2-6, with D possibly TRBD1 on 6 matching bases. This CDR3 has 17 amino acids. V shed 1 base and J shed 1 base, with 11 bases lying between them. The germline gives CDR1 LGHNA, CDR2 YSLEER.

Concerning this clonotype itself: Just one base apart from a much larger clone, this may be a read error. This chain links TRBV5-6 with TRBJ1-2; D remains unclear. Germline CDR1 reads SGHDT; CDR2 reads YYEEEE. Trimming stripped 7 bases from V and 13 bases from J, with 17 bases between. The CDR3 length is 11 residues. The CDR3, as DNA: TGTGCCAGCGGTTCGTCTGGCCTCTTCACCTTC. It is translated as CASGSSGLFTF.